The sequence of this TCR beta chain was determined in a study of CD4 and CD8 cells across lung adenocarcinoma regions. Donors had localized lung adenocarcinoma, a non-small cell lung cancer. Using its own MiXCR run on the PCR reads, TCRdb lists one record per CDR3 protein. Among some 19,000 distinct CDR3 sequences listed, about 54% were seen once. This TCR was sampled from a female donor with lung adenocarcinoma. The CD4 and CD8 labels of this study may be unreliable. Sequenced input: CD8+ T cells from the center of a lung tumor.

The CDR3 DNA is TGCGCCAGCAGCTTGGGAAGCGGCGCGGGGCCGGGTGCCAAAAACATTCAGTACTTC. Amino acid sequence: CASSLGSGAGPGAKNIQYF. V is TRBV5-1 and J is TRBJ2-4, with D perhaps TRBD2 (6 bases). Between the trimmed V and J ends, which lost 0 bases and 1 base, there was a span of 20 bases. Germline lookup yields CDR1 SGHRS and CDR2 YFSETQ. There are 19 residues in the CDR3.